This T cell receptor beta chain was identified in a study of control samples from healthy donors and cancer patients. The method was immunoSEQ multiplex PCR; TCRdb's version includes in-frame clones alone and lacks a portion of them. The sample shows over 200,000 clones, roughly 82% of them seen only once. Germline V gene lookup returns CDR1 SNHLY and CDR2 FYNNEI. The CDR3 consists of 14 residues. Unmatched junction bases numbered 7, after V lost 6 bases and J lost 4 bases. This TCR was recovered from a woman aged 60-75 years with lung cancer. Material for sequencing was PBMCs. This chain joins TRBV2 and TRBJ1-2; 8 nucleotides agree with TRBD1. CDR3 sequence: CASSRDRGPYGYTF. The CDR3 DNA reads as TGTGCCAGCAGCCGCGACAGGGGTCCCTATGGCTACACCTTC. The full variable domain, completed using reference TRBV2 and TRBJ1-2, is EPEVTQTPSHQVTQMGQEVILRCVPISNHLYFYWYRQILGQKVEFLVSFYNNEISEKSEIFDDQFSVERPDGSNFTLKIRSTKLEDSAMYFCASSRDRGPYGYTFGSGTRLTVV.